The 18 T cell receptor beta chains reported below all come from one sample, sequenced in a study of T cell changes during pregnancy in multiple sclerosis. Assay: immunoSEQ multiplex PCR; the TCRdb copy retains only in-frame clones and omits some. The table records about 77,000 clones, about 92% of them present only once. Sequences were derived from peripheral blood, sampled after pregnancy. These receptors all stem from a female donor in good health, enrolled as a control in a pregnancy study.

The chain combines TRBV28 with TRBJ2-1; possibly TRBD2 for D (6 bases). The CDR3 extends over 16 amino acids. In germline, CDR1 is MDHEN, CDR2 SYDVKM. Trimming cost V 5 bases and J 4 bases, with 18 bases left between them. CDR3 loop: CASSPQGTLGYNEQFF. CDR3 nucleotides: TGTGCCAGCAGTCCTCAAGGGACTCTAGGTTACAATGAGCAGTTCTTC. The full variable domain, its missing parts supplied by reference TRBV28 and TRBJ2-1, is DVKVTQSSRYLVKRTGEKVFLECVQDMDHENMFWYRQDPGLGLRLIYFSYDVKMKEKGDIPEGYSVSREKKERFSLILESASTNQTSMYLCASSPQGTLGYNEQFFGPGTRLTVL.

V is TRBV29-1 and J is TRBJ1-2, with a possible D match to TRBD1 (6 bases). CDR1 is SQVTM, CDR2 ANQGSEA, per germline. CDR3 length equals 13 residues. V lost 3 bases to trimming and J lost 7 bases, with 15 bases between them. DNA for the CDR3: TGCAGCGTTGAGGGGGGGCCGACGGGTGGCTACACCTTC. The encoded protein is CSVEGGPTGGYTF.

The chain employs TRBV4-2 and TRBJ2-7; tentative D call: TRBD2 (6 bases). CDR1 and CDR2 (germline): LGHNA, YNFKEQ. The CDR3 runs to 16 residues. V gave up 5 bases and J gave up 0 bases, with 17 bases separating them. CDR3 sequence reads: CASSNVLARSSYEQYF. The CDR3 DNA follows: TGTGCCAGCAGCAACGTCCTAGCGCGCAGCTCCTACGAGCAGTACTTC.

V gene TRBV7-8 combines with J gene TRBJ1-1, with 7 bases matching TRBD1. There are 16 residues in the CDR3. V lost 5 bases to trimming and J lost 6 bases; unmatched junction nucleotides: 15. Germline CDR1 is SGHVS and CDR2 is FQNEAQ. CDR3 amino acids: CASSPRGALRGSEAFF. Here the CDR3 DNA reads TGTGCCAGCAGCCCCAGGGGGGCCCTTCGAGGGTCTGAAGCTTTCTTT.

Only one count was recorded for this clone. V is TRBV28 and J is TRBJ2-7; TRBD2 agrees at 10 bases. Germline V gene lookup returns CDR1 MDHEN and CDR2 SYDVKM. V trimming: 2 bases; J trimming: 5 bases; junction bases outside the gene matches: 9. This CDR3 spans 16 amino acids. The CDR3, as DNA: TGTGCCAGCAGTTTAATTGCTAGCGGGAGTTTCAACGAGCAGTACTTC. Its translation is CASSLIASGSFNEQYF.

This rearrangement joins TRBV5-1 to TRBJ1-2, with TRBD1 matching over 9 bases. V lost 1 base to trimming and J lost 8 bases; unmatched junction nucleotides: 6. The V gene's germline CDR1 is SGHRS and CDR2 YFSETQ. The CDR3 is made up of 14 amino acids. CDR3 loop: CASSLRQGVEGYTF. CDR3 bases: TGCGCCAGCAGCTTGAGACAGGGGGTGGAAGGCTACACCTTC.

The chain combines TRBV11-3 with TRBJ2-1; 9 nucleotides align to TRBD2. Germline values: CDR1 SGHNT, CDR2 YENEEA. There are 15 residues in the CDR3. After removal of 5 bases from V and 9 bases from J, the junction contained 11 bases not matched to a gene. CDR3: CASSPGGRADGEQFF. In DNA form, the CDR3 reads TGTGCCAGCAGCCCCGGCGGGAGGGCCGACGGTGAGCAGTTCTTC.

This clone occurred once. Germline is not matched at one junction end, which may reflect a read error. The CDR3 bases are TGTGCCAGCAGTGAGGGACTAGCGGGGGGGTCGGGGTTC. Encoded protein: CASSEGLAGGSGF. The chain combines TRBV6-1 with TRBJ2-7; 16 bases map to TRBD2. This CDR3 is built from 13 residues. The germline gives CDR1 MNHNS, CDR2 SASEGT.

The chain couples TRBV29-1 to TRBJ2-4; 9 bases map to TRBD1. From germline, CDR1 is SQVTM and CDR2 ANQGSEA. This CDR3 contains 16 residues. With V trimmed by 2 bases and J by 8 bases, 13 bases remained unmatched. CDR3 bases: TGCAGCGTTGAACCACTCCTGGGACAGGGTGATGACATTCAGTACTTC. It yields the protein CSVEPLLGQGDDIQYF.

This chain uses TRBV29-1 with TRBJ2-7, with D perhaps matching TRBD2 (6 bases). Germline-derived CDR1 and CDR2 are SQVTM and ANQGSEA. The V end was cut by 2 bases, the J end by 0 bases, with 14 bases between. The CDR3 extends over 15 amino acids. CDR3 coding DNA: TGCAGCGTTGAAAGATTTGCGACTAGCTCCTACGAGCAGTACTTC. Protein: CSVERFATSSYEQYF.

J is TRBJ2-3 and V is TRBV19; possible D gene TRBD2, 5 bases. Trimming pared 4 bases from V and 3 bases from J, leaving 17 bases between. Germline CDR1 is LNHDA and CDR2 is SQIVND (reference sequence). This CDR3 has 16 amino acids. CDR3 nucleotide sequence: TGTGCCAGTAGTACAACCCGGGCCGGCGGGACAGATACGCAGTATTTT. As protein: CASSTTRAGGTDTQYF.

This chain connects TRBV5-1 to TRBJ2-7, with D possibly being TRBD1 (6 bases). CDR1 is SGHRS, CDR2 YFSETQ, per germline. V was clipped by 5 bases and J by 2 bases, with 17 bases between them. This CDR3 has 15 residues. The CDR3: CASSPQGSYTYEQYF. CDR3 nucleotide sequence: TGCGCCAGCAGTCCACAGGGATCTTATACCTACGAGCAGTACTTC.

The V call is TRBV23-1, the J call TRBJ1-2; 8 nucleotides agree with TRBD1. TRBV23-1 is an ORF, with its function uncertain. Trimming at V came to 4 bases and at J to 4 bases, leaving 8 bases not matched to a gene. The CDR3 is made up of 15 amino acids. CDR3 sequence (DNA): TGCGCCAGCAGTCCTGCAGGGGGCGGGAGCTATGGCTACACCTTC. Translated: CASSPAGGGSYGYTF.

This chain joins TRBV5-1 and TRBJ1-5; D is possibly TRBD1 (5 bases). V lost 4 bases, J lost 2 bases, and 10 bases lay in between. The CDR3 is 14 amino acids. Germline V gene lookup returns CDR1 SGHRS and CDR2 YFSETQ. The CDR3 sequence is CASSDQGGNQPQHF. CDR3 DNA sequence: TGCGCCAGCAGCGATCAGGGTGGCAATCAGCCCCAGCATTTT.

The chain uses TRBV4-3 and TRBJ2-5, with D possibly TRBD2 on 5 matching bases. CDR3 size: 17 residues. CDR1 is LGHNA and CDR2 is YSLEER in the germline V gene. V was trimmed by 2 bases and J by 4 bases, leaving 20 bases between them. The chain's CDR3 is CASSQPEHWRSSETQYF. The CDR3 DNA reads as TGCGCCAGCAGCCAACCCGAACACTGGAGGTCATCAGAGACCCAGTACTTC.

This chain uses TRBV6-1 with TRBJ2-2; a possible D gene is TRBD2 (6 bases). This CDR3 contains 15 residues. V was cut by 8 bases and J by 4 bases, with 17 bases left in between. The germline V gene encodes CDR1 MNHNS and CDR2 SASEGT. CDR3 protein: CASFWSGRGTGELFF. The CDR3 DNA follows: TGTGCCAGCTTTTGGAGCGGGCGGGGCACCGGGGAGCTGTTTTTT.

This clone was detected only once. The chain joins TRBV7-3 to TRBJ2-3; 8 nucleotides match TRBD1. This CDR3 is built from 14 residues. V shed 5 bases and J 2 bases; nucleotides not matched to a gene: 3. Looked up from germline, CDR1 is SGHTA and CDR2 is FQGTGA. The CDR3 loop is CASSPDRATDTQYF. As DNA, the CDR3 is TGTGCCAGCAGCCCGGACAGGGCCACAGATACGCAGTATTTT.

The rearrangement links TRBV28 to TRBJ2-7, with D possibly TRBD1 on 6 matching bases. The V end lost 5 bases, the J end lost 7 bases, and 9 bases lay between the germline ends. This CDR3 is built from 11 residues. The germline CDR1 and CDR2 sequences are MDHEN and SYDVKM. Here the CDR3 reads CASSTDREQYF. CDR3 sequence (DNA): TGTGCCAGCAGTACTGACAGGGAGCAGTACTTC.